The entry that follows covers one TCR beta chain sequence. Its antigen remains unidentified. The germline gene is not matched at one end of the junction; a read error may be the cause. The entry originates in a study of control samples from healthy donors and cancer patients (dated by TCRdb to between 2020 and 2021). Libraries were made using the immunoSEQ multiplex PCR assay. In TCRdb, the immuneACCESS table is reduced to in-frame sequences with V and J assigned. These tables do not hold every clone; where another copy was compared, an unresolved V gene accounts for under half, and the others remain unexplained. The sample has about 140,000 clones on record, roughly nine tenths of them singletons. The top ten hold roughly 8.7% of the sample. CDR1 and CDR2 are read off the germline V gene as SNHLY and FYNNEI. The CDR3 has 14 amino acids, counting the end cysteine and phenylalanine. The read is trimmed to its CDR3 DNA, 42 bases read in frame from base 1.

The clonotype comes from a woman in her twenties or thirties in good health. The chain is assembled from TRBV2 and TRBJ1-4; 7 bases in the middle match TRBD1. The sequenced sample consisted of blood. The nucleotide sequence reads TGTGCCAGCAGCAGGGACAGAGATAATGAAAATCTGTTTTTT. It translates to CASSRDRDNENLFF.